The clone carrying this TCR beta chain was counted at least ten times. Amplified regions were TCR beta CDR3 sequences from RNA transcripts. Using the HTBI primer set, a first-round RT-PCR was run on the TCR CDR3. One entry per CDR3 protein results from TCRdb running MiXCR on the multiplex PCR reads. The sample lists 130,000 or so distinct CDR3 sequences, less than 25% seen once, with 60% to 80% in the top ten. These data are taken from a study of T cells in Graves' hyperthyroidism and ophthalmopathy. The CDR3 is made up of 13 amino acids. Germline assignment: CDR1 MNHNS and CDR2 SASEGT. V lost 5 bases, J lost 7 bases, and 15 bases lay in between.

The sequencing sample was made of blood. This clonotype was sampled from a woman aged 50 to 60 with Graves' hyperthyroidism that later progressed to Graves' ophthalmopathy. The chain uses TRBV6-1 and TRBJ2-7, with D possibly being TRBD1 (5 bases). The CDR3 protein is CASSYSQGGEQYF. DNA for the CDR3: TGTGCCAGCAGTTATTCGCAGGGTGGAGAGCAGTACTTC.